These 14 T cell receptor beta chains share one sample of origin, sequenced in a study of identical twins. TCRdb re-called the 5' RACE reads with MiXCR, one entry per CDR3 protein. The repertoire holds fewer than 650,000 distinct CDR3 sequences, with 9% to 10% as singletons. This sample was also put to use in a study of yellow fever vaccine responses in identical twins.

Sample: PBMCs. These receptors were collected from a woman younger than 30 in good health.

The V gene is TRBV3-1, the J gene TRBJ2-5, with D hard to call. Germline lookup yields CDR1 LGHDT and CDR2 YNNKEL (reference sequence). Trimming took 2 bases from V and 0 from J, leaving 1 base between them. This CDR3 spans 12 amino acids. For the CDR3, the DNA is TGTGCCAGCAGCCAACACCAAGAGACCCAGTACTTC. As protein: CASSQHQETQYF.

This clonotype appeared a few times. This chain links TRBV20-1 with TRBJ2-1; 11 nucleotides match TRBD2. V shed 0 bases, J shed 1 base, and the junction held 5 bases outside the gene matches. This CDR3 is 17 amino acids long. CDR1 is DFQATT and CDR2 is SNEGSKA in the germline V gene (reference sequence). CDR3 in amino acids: CSARDQASGRSYNEQFF. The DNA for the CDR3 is TGCAGTGCTAGAGATCAGGCTAGCGGGAGGTCCTACAATGAGCAGTTCTTC.

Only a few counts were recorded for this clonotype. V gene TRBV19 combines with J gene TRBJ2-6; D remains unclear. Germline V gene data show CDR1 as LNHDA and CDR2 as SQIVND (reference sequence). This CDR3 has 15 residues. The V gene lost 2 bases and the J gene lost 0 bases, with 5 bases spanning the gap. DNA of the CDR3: TGTGCCAGTAGTATACTCCCCTCTGGGGCCAACGTCCTGACTTTC. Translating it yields CASSILPSGANVLTF. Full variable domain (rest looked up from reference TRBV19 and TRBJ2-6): DGGITQSPKYLFRKEGQNVTLSCEQNLNHDAMYWYRQDPGQGLRLIYYSQIVNDFQKGDIAEGYSVSREKKESFPLTVTSAQKNPTAFYLCASSILPSGANVLTFGAGSRLTVL.

CDR3 residues: CASSLSGGRVSSYEQYF. For the CDR3, the DNA is TGTGCCAGCAGCTTATCGGGGGGAAGGGTCTCCTCCTACGAGCAGTACTTC. The V and J genes are TRBV7-9 and TRBJ2-7; 7 bases match TRBD2. The CDR3 runs 17 residues. Losses at the gene ends were 2 bases for V and 0 bases for J; bases not matched to a gene: 10. Germline-derived CDR1 and CDR2 are SEHNR and FQNEAQ (reference sequence).

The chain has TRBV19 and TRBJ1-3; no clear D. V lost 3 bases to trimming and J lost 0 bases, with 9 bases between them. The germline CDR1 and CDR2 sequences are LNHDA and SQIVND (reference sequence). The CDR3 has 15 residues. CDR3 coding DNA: TGTGCCAGTAGTATCGGTCAGTACTCTGGAAACACCATATATTTT. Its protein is CASSIGQYSGNTIYF. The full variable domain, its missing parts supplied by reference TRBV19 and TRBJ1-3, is DGGITQSPKYLFRKEGQNVTLSCEQNLNHDAMYWYRQDPGQGLRLIYYSQIVNDFQKGDIAEGYSVSREKKESFPLTVTSAQKNPTAFYLCASSIGQYSGNTIYFGEGSWLTVV.

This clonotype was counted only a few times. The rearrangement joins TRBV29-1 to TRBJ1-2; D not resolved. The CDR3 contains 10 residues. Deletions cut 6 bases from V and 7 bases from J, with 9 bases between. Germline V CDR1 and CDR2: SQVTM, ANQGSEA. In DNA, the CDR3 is TGCAGCGTCGCCCTCGGTGGCTACACCTTC. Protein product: CSVALGGYTF. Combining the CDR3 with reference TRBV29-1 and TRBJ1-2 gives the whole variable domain SAVISQKPSRDICQRGTSLTIQCQVDSQVTMMFWYRQQPGQSLTLIATANQGSEATYESGFVIDKFPISRPNLTFSTLTVSNMSPEDSSIYLCSVALGGYTFGSGTRLTVV.

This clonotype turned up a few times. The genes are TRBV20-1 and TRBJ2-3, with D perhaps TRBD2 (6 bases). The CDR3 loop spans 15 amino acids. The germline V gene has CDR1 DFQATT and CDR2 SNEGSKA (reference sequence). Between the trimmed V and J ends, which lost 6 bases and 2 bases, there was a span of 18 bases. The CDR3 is CSAERGRGATDTQYF. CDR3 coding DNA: TGCAGTGCAGAGAGGGGCCGCGGGGCCACAGATACGCAGTATTTT.

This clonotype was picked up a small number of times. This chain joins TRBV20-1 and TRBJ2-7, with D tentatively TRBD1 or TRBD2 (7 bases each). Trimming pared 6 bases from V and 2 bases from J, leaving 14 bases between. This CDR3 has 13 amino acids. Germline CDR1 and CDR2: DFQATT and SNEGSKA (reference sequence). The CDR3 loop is CSAETGRAYEQYF. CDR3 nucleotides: TGCAGTGCGGAGACAGGGAGGGCCTACGAGCAGTACTTC.

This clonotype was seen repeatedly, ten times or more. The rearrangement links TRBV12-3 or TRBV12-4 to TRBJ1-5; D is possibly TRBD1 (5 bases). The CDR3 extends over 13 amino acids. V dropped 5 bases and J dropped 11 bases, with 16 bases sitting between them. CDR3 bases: TGTGCCAGCAGTGGGTCGATATGGGGGGCCCAGCATTTT. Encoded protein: CASSGSIWGAQHF.

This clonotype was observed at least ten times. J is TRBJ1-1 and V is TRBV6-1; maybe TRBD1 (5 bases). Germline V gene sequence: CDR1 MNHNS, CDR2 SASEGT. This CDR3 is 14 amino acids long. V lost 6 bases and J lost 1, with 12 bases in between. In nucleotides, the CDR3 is TGTGCCAGCAGCCGTAAGACAGAGAACACTGAAGCTTTCTTT. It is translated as CASSRKTENTEAFF.

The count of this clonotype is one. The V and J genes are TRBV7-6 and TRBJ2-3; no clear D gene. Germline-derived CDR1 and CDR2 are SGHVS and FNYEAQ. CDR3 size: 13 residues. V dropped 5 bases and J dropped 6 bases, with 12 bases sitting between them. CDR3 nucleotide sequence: TGTGCCAGCAGCCCACCGGACCTCGATACGCAGTATTTT. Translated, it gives CASSPPDLDTQYF.

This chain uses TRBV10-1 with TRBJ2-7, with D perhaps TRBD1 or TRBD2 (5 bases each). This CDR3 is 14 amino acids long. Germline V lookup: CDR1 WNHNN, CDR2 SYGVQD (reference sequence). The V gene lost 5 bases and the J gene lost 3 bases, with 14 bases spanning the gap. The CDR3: CASSRTRAGYEQYF. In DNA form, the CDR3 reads TGCGCCAGCAGTCGGACAAGGGCGGGCTACGAGCAGTACTTC.

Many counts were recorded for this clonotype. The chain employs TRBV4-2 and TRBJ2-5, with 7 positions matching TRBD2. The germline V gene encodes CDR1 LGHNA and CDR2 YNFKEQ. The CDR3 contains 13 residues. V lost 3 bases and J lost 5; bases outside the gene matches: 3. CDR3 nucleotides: TGTGCCAGCAGCCATGGGAGGGCGGAGACCCAGTACTTC. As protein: CASSHGRAETQYF.

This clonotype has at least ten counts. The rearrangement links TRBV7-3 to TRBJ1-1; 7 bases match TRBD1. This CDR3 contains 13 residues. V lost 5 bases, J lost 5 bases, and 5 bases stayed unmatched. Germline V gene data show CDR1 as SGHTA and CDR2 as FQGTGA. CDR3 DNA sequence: TGTGCCAGCAGCCCCAGACAGGGAACTGAAGCTTTCTTT. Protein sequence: CASSPRQGTEAFF.